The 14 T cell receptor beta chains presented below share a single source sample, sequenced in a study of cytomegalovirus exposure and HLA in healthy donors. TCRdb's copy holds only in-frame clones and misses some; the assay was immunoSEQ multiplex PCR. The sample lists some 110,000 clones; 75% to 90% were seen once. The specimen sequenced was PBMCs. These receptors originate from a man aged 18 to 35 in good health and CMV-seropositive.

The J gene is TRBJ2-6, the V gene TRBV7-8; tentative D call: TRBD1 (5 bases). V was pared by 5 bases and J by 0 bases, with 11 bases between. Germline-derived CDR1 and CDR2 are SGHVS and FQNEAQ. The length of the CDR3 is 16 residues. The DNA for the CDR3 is TGTGCCAGCAGCCTCCTCGGACACTCTGGGGCCAACGTCCTGACTTTC. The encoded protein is CASSLLGHSGANVLTF.

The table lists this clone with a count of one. The CDR3 is CASSLYRDTEAFF. CDR3 nucleotides: TGTGCCAGCAGCCTTTACAGGGACACTGAAGCTTTCTTT. The chain links TRBV11-2 to TRBJ1-1, with D perhaps matching TRBD1 (6 bases). This CDR3 contains 13 residues. V lost 5 bases and J 3 bases, leaving 10 bases between the germline ends. Germline CDR1 reads SGHAT; CDR2 reads FQNNGV.

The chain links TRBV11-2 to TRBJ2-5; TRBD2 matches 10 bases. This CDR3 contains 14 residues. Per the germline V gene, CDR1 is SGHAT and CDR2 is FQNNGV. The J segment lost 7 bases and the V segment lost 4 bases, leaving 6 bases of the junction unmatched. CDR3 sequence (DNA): TGTGCCAGCAGCTCGAGCGGGGGGGCGCTGACCCAGTACTTC. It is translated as CASSSSGGALTQYF.

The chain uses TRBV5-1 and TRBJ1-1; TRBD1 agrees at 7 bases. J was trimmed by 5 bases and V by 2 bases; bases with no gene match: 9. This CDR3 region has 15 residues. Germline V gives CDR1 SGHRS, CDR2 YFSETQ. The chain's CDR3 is CASSFGQGVKTEAFF. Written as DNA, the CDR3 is TGCGCCAGCAGCTTCGGTCAGGGGGTAAAGACTGAAGCTTTCTTT.

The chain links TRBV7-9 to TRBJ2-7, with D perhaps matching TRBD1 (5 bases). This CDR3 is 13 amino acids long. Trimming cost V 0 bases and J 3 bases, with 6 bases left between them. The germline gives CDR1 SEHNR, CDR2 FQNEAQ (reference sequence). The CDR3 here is CASSLAQGYEQYF. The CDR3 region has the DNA TGTGCCAGCAGCTTAGCTCAGGGCTACGAGCAGTACTTC.

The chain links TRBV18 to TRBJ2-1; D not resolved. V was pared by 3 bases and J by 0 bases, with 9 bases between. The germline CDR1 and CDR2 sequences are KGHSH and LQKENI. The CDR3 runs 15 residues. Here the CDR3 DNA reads TGTGCCAGCTCACCTATTACAAGCTCCTACAATGAGCAGTTCTTC. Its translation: CASSPITSSYNEQFF.

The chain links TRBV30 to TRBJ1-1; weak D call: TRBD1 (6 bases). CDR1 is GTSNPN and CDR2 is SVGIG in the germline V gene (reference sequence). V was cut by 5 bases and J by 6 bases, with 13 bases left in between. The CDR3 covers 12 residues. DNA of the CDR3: TGTGCCTGGGGACGGTGGACAGCTGAAGCTTTCTTT. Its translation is CAWGRWTAEAFF.

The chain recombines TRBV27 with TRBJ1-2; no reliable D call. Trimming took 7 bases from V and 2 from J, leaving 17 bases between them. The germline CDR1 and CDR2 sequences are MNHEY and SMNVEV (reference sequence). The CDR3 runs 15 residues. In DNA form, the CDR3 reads TGTGCCAGCACCCAGAGGCCCAATGGGAACTATGGCTACACCTTC. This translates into CASTQRPNGNYGYTF.

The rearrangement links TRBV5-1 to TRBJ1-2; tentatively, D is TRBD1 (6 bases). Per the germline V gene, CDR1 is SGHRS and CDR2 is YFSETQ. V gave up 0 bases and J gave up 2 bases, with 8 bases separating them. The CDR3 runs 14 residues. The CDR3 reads CASSLGQVNYGYTF. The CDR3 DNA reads TGCGCCAGCAGCTTGGGACAGGTGAACTATGGCTACACCTTC.

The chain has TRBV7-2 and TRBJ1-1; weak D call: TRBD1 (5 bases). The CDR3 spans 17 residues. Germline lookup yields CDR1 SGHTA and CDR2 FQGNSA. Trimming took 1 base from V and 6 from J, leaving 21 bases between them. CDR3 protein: CASSLGLRRTPGAEAFF. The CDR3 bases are TGTGCCAGCAGCTTAGGCCTCCGCCGGACCCCGGGGGCTGAAGCTTTCTTT.

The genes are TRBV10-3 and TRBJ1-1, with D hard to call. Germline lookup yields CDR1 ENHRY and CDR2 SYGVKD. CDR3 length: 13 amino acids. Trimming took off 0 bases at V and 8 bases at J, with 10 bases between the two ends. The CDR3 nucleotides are TGTGCCATCAGTGAGTCCGACACGATCGAAGCTTTCTTT. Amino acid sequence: CAISESDTIEAFF.

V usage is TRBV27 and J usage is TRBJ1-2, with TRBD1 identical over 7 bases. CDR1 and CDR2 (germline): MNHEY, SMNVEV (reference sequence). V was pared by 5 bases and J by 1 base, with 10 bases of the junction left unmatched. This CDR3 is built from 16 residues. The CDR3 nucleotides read TGTGCCAGCAGTCTTCTCCGGGACAGCCGTAACTATGGCTACACCTTC. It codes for CASSLLRDSRNYGYTF.

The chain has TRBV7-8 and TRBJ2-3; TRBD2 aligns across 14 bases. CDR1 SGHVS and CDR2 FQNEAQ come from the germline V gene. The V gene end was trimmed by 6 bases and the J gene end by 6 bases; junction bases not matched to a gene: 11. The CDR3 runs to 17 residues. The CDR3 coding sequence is TGTGCCAGCAGACAAAAGACTAGCGGGGGGGCAAGGGATACGCAGTATTTT. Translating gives CASRQKTSGGARDTQYF.

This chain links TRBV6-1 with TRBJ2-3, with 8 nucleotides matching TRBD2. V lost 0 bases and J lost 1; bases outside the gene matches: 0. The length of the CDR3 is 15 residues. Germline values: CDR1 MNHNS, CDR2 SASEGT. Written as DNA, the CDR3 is TGTGCCAGCAGTGAAGCAGCGGGGGGCACAGATACGCAGTATTTT. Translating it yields CASSEAAGGTDTQYF.